Sequencing of this TCR beta chain was carried out in a study of blood T cells in healthy people across ages. V was clipped by 0 bases and J by 2 bases, with 17 bases between them. The CDR3 covers 17 residues. Germline V gene data show CDR1 as SGHRS and CDR2 as YFSETQ. Alongside a J-beta primer mix, a sample-barcoded 5' primer served in a second PCR lasting roughly 6 to 11 cycles. TCRdb fed the 5' RACE reads into MiXCR, producing one record per CDR3 protein. Of about 570,000 distinct CDR3 sequences detected, about 26% appear once; the ten largest clones hold 3% to 4%. These sequences were also reported in another study, on T cells of mothers and their children.

Sequencing was carried out using blood. The source of this sequence is a boy younger than 10 in good health. The chain joins TRBV5-1 to TRBJ2-5; D possibly corresponds to TRBD2 (6 bases). CDR3 DNA sequence: TGCGCCAGCAGCTTGGTGTCATGGCGGGGAATACAAGAGACCCAGTACTTC. Protein sequence: CASSLVSWRGIQETQYF.